This record concerns one T cell receptor beta chain sequence. The data originate from a study of blood T cell repertoires in COVID-19. Authors' analysis steps: Nucleated cell counts were estimated from reference gene primer amplification. Generated by immunoSEQ multiplex PCR, the TCRdb table keeps only in-frame clones and is missing some. The DNA was the basis for D and trimming; V, J and clone size are from that table. Among about 170,000 clones listed, under 90% were seen once. The V gene's germline CDR1 is LNHDA and CDR2 SQIVND (reference sequence). The CDR3 extends over 12 amino acids. Trimming removed 5 bases from V and 8 bases from J, with 9 bases in between.

What was sequenced was peripheral blood. The chain combines TRBV19 with TRBJ1-4, with D possibly TRBD1 on 5 matching bases. This sequence was found in a woman aged 80 or over with active or convalescent COVID-19. The CDR3 DNA reads TGTGCCAGTAGTGACGGGGGGGAAAAACTGTTTTTT. Translated: CASSDGGEKLFF. The variable domain in full, completed from reference TRBV19 and TRBJ1-4, reads DGGITQSPKYLFRKEGQNVTLSCEQNLNHDAMYWYRQDPGQGLRLIYYSQIVNDFQKGDIAEGYSVSREKKESFPLTVTSAQKNPTAFYLCASSDGGEKLFFGSGTQLSVL.